This is a list of T cell receptor beta chains from one sample in a study of blood T cell repertoires in COVID-19. The repertoire was sequenced with immunoSEQ multiplex PCR; TCRdb's copy has only in-frame clones and lacks some. The repertoire holds approximately 250,000 clones, with less than 85% as singletons. Material for sequencing was peripheral blood. These receptors were obtained from a man between 60 and 75 years old who had recovered from COVID-19. CDR3s include the opening cysteine and the closing phenylalanine or tryptophan. Each record gives: D gene, V gene, J gene, clone size, CDR3 protein, CDR3 DNA. A D gene is named only where the DNA matches it firmly. Only part of the rows carry a size: once, few, many, or a class if the clone is expanded.

NA,TRBV20-1,TRBJ1-5,NA,CSARGPGPQHF,TGCAGTGCTAGGGGGCCCGGGCCCCAGCATTTT
TRBD1,TRBV19,TRBJ1-5,NA,CASRDRDVLNQPQHF,TGTGCCAGTCGGGACAGGGATGTATTGAATCAGCCCCAGCATTTT
TRBD2,TRBV5-1,TRBJ2-1,NA,CASSWANSGGSYNEQFF,TGCGCCAGCAGCTGGGCTAATAGCGGGGGGTCCTACAATGAGCAGTTCTTC
TRBD1,TRBV5-6,TRBJ1-5,NA,CASSYRQGDQPQHF,TGTGCCAGCAGCTATCGACAGGGGGATCAGCCCCAGCATTTT
NA,TRBV6-5,TRBJ2-2,NA,CASSYEGDTGELFF,TGTGCCAGCAGTTACGAAGGGGACACCGGGGAGCTGTTTTTT
TRBD2,TRBV30,TRBJ2-7,NA,CASSGTSSYEQYF,TGTGCCTCAAGCGGGACTAGCTCCTACGAGCAGTACTTC
NA,TRBV18,TRBJ2-7,NA,CASSPKDSSYEQYF,TGTGCCAGCTCACCAAAGGACAGCTCCTACGAGCAGTACTTC
TRBD2,TRBV5-1,TRBJ2-3,NA,CASSLAGVVTDTQYF,TGCGCCAGCAGCCTGGCGGGGGTGGTCACAGATACGCAGTATTTT
TRBD1,TRBV20-1,TRBJ1-3,NA,CSASTGASGNTIYF,TGCAGTGCTAGTACAGGGGCCTCTGGAAACACCATATATTTT
NA,TRBV27,TRBJ1-5,NA,CASQEDFLQPQHF,TGTGCCAGCCAAGAGGATTTTTTGCAGCCCCAGCATTTT
TRBD2,TRBV2,TRBJ2-7,NA,CASKTAGVTYEQYF,TGTGCCAGCAAGACGGCGGGAGTTACCTACGAGCAGTACTTC
TRBD1,TRBV5-4,TRBJ2-5,NA,CASSTAGAGTERETQYF,TGTGCCAGCAGCACCGCCGGAGCCGGGACAGAGCGCGAGACCCAGTACTTC
NA,TRBV7-2,TRBJ2-1,NA,CASSFEDSYNEQFF,TGTGCCAGCAGCTTTGAGGACAGTTACAATGAGCAGTTCTTC
NA,TRBV5-1,TRBJ2-1,few,CASSEDTSSYNEQFF,TGCGCCAGCAGCGAAGATACAAGCTCCTACAATGAGCAGTTCTTC
NA,TRBV28,TRBJ1-4,NA,CASTRTDYNEKLFF,TGTGCCAGCACCCGGACAGACTATAATGAAAAACTGTTTTTT
TRBD1,TRBV6-5,TRBJ1-2,NA,CASSYTGTGAGYTF,TGTGCCAGCAGTTACACCGGGACAGGGGCTGGCTACACCTTC
NA,TRBV7-2,TRBJ2-5,NA,CASSFRGDQETQYF,TGTGCCAGCAGCTTCAGGGGGGACCAAGAGACCCAGTACTTC
TRBD2,TRBV12-5,TRBJ2-3,NA,CASGLGLAGTDTQYF,TGTGCTAGTGGTTTGGGACTAGCGGGCACAGATACGCAGTATTTT
TRBD2,TRBV2,TRBJ2-1,few,CASRFLAGGYNEQFF,TGTGCCAGCAGGTTTCTAGCGGGGGGCTACAATGAGCAGTTCTTC
NA,TRBV6-4,TRBJ2-5,NA,CASSDPPRVREETQYF,TGTGCCAGCAGTGACCCTCCCAGGGTTAGGGAAGAGACCCAGTACTTC
NA,TRBV2,TRBJ2-1,NA,CASSVGAPRYEQFF,TGTGCCAGCAGTGTGGGGGCCCCGAGGTATGAGCAGTTCTTC
NA,TRBV20-1,TRBJ1-4,NA,CSVGGREKLFF,TGCAGTGTAGGGGGTAGGGAAAAACTGTTTTTT
TRBD1,TRBV5-1,TRBJ2-5,NA,CASSLAGTGGLETQYF,TGCGCCAGCAGCTTGGCCGGGACAGGGGGCCTAGAGACCCAGTACTTC
NA,TRBV6-5,TRBJ1-2,NA,CASSFTGLEGYTF,TGTGCCAGCAGTTTCACAGGGTTGGAAGGCTACACCTTC
NA,TRBV11-1,TRBJ2-1,NA,CASSLTTGFSYNEQFF,TGTGCCAGCAGCTTAACCACAGGGTTTTCCTACAATGAGCAGTTCTTC
TRBD2,TRBV10-2,TRBJ2-7,NA,CASSPGLAAYYEQYF,TGCGCCAGCAGCCCGGGACTAGCGGCCTATTACGAGCAGTACTTC
NA,TRBV3-1/TRBV3-2,TRBJ2-6,NA,CASSRQVSGANVLTF,TGTGCCAGCAGCCGACAAGTCTCTGGGGCCAACGTCCTGACTTTC
NA,TRBV5-4,TRBJ1-2,NA,CASSLVQANYGYTF,TGTGCCAGCAGCTTGGTACAGGCTAACTATGGCTACACCTTC
TRBD2,TRBV5-3,TRBJ2-3,once,CARSLGLAVQGDTQYF,TGTGCCAGAAGCTTGGGGCTAGCGGTCCAGGGAGATACGCAGTATTTT
NA,TRBV30,TRBJ1-6,once,CAWSAPTRVNSPLHF,TGTGCCTGGAGTGCGCCGACCCGGGTAAATTCACCCCTCCACTTT
NA,TRBV5-1,TRBJ2-2,NA,CASSLTAGTGELFF,TGCGCCAGCAGCTTGACGGCGGGCACCGGGGAGCTGTTTTTT
NA,TRBV2,TRBJ1-5,once,CASSWGWGGSQPQHF,TGTGCCAGCAGTTGGGGGTGGGGAGGGAGTCAGCCCCAGCATTTT
NA,TRBV29-1,TRBJ2-3,NA,CSVEDRVAGGTDTQYF,TGCAGCGTTGAAGATCGCGTTGCAGGGGGCACAGATACGCAGTATTTT
TRBD2,TRBV9,TRBJ2-7,once,CASRKGQGLAGEQYF,TGTGCCAGCAGAAAAGGTCAGGGGCTAGCGGGAGAGCAGTACTTC
TRBD1,TRBV5-1,TRBJ2-1,NA,CASSGGTGANEQFF,TGCGCCAGCAGCGGAGGGACAGGGGCAAACGAGCAGTTCTTC
NA,TRBV2,TRBJ1-3,NA,CASSPLGGRERNTIYF,TGTGCCAGCAGCCCTTTGGGTGGAAGGGAGAGAAACACCATATATTTT
NA,TRBV6-2/TRBV6-3,TRBJ2-2,NA,CASSYLSNTGELFF,TGTGCCAGCAGTTACCTTTCGAACACCGGGGAGCTGTTTTTT
TRBD1,TRBV7-3,TRBJ2-7,few,CASPQSPTGGVDEQYF,TGTGCCAGCCCCCAATCCCCGACAGGGGGGGTCGACGAGCAGTACTTC
TRBD1,TRBV2,TRBJ2-7,many,CASKQGSGGEQYF,TGTGCCAGCAAACAGGGGAGTGGAGGCGAGCAGTACTTC
TRBD1,TRBV7-9,TRBJ1-4,few,CASSLALATGGEKLFF,TGTGCCAGCAGCTTAGCGCTGGCGACAGGGGGTGAAAAACTGTTTTTT
NA,TRBV5-6,TRBJ1-2,NA,CASSPGQLSYGYTF,TGTGCCAGCAGCCCCGGACAACTCTCCTATGGCTACACCTTC
TRBD2,TRBV11-3,TRBJ2-1,NA,CASSLSGSSYNEQFF,TGTGCCAGCAGCCTCAGCGGGAGCTCCTACAATGAGCAGTTCTTC
TRBD1,TRBV7-9,TRBJ1-2,NA,CASSSSGQGGGYTF,TGTGCCAGCAGCTCCTCGGGACAGGGTGGTGGCTACACCTTC
TRBD2,TRBV11-3,TRBJ2-1,NA,CASSSNRGGLAGGYNEQFF,TGTGCCAGCAGCTCCAACAGGGGAGGACTAGCGGGAGGCTACAATGAGCAGTTCTTC
NA,TRBV7-6,TRBJ2-2,once,CASSPLYGNAGELFF,TGTGCCAGCAGCCCCCTCTACGGGAACGCCGGGGAGCTGTTTTTT
NA,TRBV14,TRBJ1-2,NA,CASSQGARGNYGYTF,TGTGCCAGCAGCCAAGGGGCCCGGGGGAACTATGGCTACACCTTC
TRBD2,TRBV10-3,TRBJ2-5,NA,CAISASGGETQYF,TGTGCCATCAGTGCGAGCGGGGGGGAGACCCAGTACTTC
TRBD1,TRBV6-4,TRBJ1-1,NA,CASSRTGNTEAFF,TGTGCCAGCAGTCGGACAGGGAACACTGAAGCTTTCTTT